Following are 21 T cell receptor beta chains from one sample sequenced in a study of CD8 T cells in Susac syndrome. The RNA input was roughly 0.45 to 1 ug, and it was reverse transcribed with random hexamers. MiXCR, run by TCRdb on the immunoSEQ multiplex PCR reads, gives a single entry per CDR3 protein. The repertoire has some 200,000 distinct CDR3 sequences, 95% of them found once; the top ten carry 0.075% to 0.095%. Material for sequencing was CD4+ T cells from PBMCs. All receptors derive from a human donor with multiple sclerosis.

A note on this clonotype: Relative to the germline gene, one junction end is altered; a read error may explain this. The rearrangement links TRBV5-1 to TRBJ2-7; 8 nucleotides line up with TRBD1. Germline V lookup: CDR1 SGHRS, CDR2 YFSETQ. The CDR3 contains 12 residues. The DNA of the CDR3 is TGCGCCAGCAGCTCACCCGGTGAGACAGGGGTCTTC. Its translation is CASSSPGETGVF.

The genes are TRBV20-1 and TRBJ2-1; either TRBD1 or TRBD2 may fit D (5 bases each). The germline V gene encodes CDR1 DFQATT and CDR2 SNEGSKA (reference sequence). The CDR3 runs 16 residues. V lost 6 bases to trimming and J lost 10 bases, with 28 bases between them. This CDR3 is CSAPPGSSGRAWEQFF. CDR3 sequence (DNA): TGCAGTGCCCCACCAGGGTCCAGCGGCCGCGCCTGGGAGCAGTTCTTC.

The chain combines TRBV9 with TRBJ2-7; 9 bases are shared with TRBD2. The CDR3 covers 15 residues. CDR1 SGDLS and CDR2 YYNGEE come from the germline V gene. The V gene end was trimmed by 4 bases and the J gene end by 0 bases; junction bases not matched to a gene: 5. CDR3 sequence (DNA): TGTGCCAGCAGCCATGGACTAGCGAACTCCTACGAGCAGTACTTC. Amino acids: CASSHGLANSYEQYF.

The CDR3 region has the DNA TGTGCCAGCAGCCTGGGCATGGCGGGAACTGAAGCTTTCTTT. It is translated as CASSLGMAGTEAFF. This chain joins TRBV6-5 and TRBJ1-1, with D hard to call. Germline CDR1 reads MNHEY; CDR2 reads SVGAGI. Deletions cut 6 bases from V and 5 bases from J, with 16 bases between. The CDR3 is 14 residues long.

This clonotype appeared a single time. The rearrangement links TRBV30 to TRBJ2-1, with D possibly TRBD2 on 6 matching bases. Trimming removed 6 bases from V and 6 bases from J, with 18 bases in between. In germline, CDR1 is GTSNPN, CDR2 SVGIG (reference sequence). This CDR3 region has 14 residues. CDR3 bases: TGTGCCTGTGAGCGGACTAACGGTGGCAATGAGCAGTTCTTC. This encodes CACERTNGGNEQFF.

The chain employs TRBV29-1 and TRBJ2-5; 9 bases are shared with TRBD2. V was clipped by 4 bases and J by 4 bases; unmatched bases: 7. CDR1 and CDR2 from the germline V gene are SQVTM and ANQGSEA. CDR3 length: 14 amino acids. The CDR3 reads CSVARAGGAETQYF. CDR3 in DNA: TGCAGCGTTGCGAGAGCGGGGGGTGCAGAGACCCAGTACTTC.

The chain has TRBV12-3 or TRBV12-4 and TRBJ2-3, with no clear D. V was cut by 2 bases and J by 2 bases, with 8 bases left in between. CDR3 length: 14 residues. The CDR3 loop is CASSLRQLTDTQYF. In nucleotides, the CDR3 is TGTGCCAGCAGTTTACGGCAGCTCACAGATACGCAGTATTTT.

The rearrangement links TRBV29-1 to TRBJ2-5; TRBD2 is a possible D gene (5 bases). Trimming left V 6 bases short and J 4 bases short, with 9 bases between. The germline gives CDR1 SQVTM, CDR2 ANQGSEA. The CDR3 is 11 residues long. CDR3 nucleotides: TGCAGCGTGAGGGCCGCAGAGACCCAGTACTTC. This translates into CSVRAAETQYF. Full variable domain (rest looked up from reference TRBV29-1 and TRBJ2-5): SAVISQKPSRDICQRGTSLTIQCQVDSQVTMMFWYRQQPGQSLTLIATANQGSEATYESGFVIDKFPISRPNLTFSTLTVSNMSPEDSSIYLCSVRAAETQYFGPGTRLLVL.

The chain employs TRBV5-1 and TRBJ2-1, with a possible D match to TRBD2 (6 bases). The length of the CDR3 is 13 residues. The V end was cut by 7 bases, the J end by 6 bases, with 14 bases between. Germline V lookup: CDR1 SGHRS, CDR2 YFSETQ. CDR3 sequence (DNA): TGCGCCAGCCTACGGGAGAACACCAATGAGCAGTTCTTC. It codes for CASLRENTNEQFF.

This clonotype is a singleton in its sample. The V gene is TRBV25-1, the J gene TRBJ1-5; D is uncertain. V was trimmed by 2 bases and J by 1 base, leaving 6 bases between them. Per germline, CDR1 MGHDK and CDR2 SYGVNS. The CDR3 extends over 14 amino acids. CDR3 region: CASSEHSSNQPQHF. CDR3 nucleotide sequence: TGTGCCAGCAGTGAACACTCCAGCAATCAGCCCCAGCATTTT.

V gene TRBV6-5 combines with J gene TRBJ1-2; D is undetermined. Trimming cost V 5 bases and J 4 bases, with 14 bases left between them. The CDR3 has 14 amino acids. Germline V gene sequence: CDR1 MNHEY, CDR2 SVGAGI. This CDR3 reads CASSGSKHSYGYTF. The CDR3 DNA reads as TGTGCCAGCAGTGGATCGAAACACAGCTATGGCTACACCTTC.

CDR3 DNA: TGCAGCGCCGATGACCGGGGGTGGAAGGAAGCTTTCTTT. Its protein product is CSADDRGWKEAFF. V and J are TRBV29-1 and TRBJ1-1; weak D call: TRBD1 (5 bases). The CDR3 runs to 13 residues. Trimming left V 7 bases short and J 8 bases short, with 20 bases between. Looked up from germline, CDR1 is SQVTM and CDR2 is ANQGSEA.

The chain has TRBV29-1 and TRBJ1-2; tentative D call: TRBD1 (5 bases). Per germline, CDR1 SQVTM and CDR2 ANQGSEA. The CDR3 runs 12 residues. V lost 4 bases and J lost 6, with 12 bases in between. The CDR3 DNA reads as TGCAGCGTTGGACTGACAGTGGATGGCTACACCTTC. Residues: CSVGLTVDGYTF.

The gene calls are TRBV29-1 and TRBJ2-5, with 9 bases that match TRBD1. CDR3 length equals 13 residues. Germline trimming cut 1 base from V and 3 bases from J; bases unmatched to any gene: 0. CDR1 SQVTM and CDR2 ANQGSEA come from the germline V gene. The CDR3 DNA reads as TGCAGCGTTGAAGGGGACAGGGAAGAGACCCAGTACTTC. This translates into CSVEGDREETQYF.

J is TRBJ2-3 and V is TRBV21-1. TRBV21-1 is recorded as a pseudogene. This CDR3 is 8 amino acids long. CDR3 sequence reads: CASTTQYF. In DNA form, the CDR3 reads TGTGCCAGCACTACGCAGTATTTT.

The chain uses TRBV29-1 and TRBJ1-5; 8 bases line up with TRBD1. The CDR3 runs 15 residues. Germline values: CDR1 SQVTM, CDR2 ANQGSEA. The ends lost 2 bases at V and 1 base at J; junction bases unmatched: 4. DNA for the CDR3: TGCAGCGTTGAATTACAGGGGGAAAGCAATCAGCCCCAGCATTTT. Its protein is CSVELQGESNQPQHF.

As DNA, the CDR3 is TGTGCCAGCAGTTTAGGACTAGCGGGGGTTGAGCAGTTCTTC. This codes for CASSLGLAGVEQFF. The chain is built from TRBV12-3 or TRBV12-4 and TRBJ2-1; 12 bases are shared with TRBD2. The CDR3 loop spans 14 amino acids. J was trimmed by 9 bases and V by 1 base; bases with no gene match: 1.

This clonotype was seen just once. The J gene is TRBJ2-1, the V gene TRBV5-4; D unclear. The germline gives CDR1 SGHNT, CDR2 YYREEE (reference sequence). The CDR3 has 12 amino acids. V lost 4 bases, J lost 6 bases, and 8 bases lay in between. CDR3 in amino acids: CASSLDGNEQFF. As DNA, the CDR3 is TGTGCCAGCAGCCTTGACGGCAATGAGCAGTTCTTC.

The gene calls are TRBV4-1 and TRBJ2-5; 8 bases line up with TRBD1. CDR1 and CDR2 (germline): MGHRA, YSYEKL. There are 15 residues in the CDR3. The V segment lost 2 bases and the J segment 1 base; nucleotides outside the gene matches: 3. CDR3 sequence reads: CASSQLGTGQETQYF. Written as DNA, the CDR3 is TGCGCCAGCAGCCAACTAGGGACAGGCCAAGAGACCCAGTACTTC.

The genes are TRBV12-3 or TRBV12-4 and TRBJ1-2; possible D gene TRBD1, 6 bases. The length of the CDR3 is 13 residues. V lost 6 bases to trimming and J lost 7 bases, with 15 bases between them. This chain's CDR3 is CASRPQGPSGYTF. The CDR3 nucleotides are TGTGCCAGCAGGCCACAGGGCCCCAGTGGCTACACCTTC.

The chain has TRBV4-1 and TRBJ2-1, with no clear D. This CDR3 region has 14 residues. The V end was cut by 0 bases, the J end by 3 bases, with 6 bases between. CDR1 MGHRA and CDR2 YSYEKL come from the germline V gene. The CDR3 sequence is CASSQDRDYNEQFF. The CDR3 DNA sequence: TGCGCCAGCAGCCAAGACAGAGACTACAATGAGCAGTTCTTC.